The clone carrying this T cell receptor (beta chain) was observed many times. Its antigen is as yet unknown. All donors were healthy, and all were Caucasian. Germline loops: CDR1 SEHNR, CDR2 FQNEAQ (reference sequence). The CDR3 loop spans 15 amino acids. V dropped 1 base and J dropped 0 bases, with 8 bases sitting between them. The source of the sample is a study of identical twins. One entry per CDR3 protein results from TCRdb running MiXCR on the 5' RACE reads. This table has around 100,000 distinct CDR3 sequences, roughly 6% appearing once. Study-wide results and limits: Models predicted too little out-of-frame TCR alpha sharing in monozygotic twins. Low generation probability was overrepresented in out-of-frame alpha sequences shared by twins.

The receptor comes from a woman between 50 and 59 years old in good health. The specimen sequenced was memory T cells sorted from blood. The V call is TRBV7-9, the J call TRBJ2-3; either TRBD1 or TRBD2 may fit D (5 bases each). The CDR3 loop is CASSLVGGSTDTQYF. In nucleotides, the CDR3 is TGTGCCAGCAGCTTAGTTGGGGGAAGCACAGATACGCAGTATTTT.